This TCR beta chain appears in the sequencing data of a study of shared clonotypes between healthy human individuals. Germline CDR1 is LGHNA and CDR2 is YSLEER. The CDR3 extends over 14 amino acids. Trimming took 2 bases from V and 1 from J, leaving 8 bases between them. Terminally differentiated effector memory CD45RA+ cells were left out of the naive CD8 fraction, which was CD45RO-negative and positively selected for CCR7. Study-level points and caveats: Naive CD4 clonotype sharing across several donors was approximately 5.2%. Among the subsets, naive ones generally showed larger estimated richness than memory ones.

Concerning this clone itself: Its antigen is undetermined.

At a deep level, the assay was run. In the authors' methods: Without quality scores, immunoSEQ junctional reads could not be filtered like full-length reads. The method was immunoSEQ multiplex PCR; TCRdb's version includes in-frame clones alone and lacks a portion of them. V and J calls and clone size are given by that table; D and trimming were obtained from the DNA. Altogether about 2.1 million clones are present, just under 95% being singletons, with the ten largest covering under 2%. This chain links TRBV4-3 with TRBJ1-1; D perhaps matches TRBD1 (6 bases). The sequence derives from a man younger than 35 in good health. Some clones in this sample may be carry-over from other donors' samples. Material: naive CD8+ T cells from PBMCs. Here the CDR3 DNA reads TGCGCCAGCAGCCAACCGGGACAGAACACTGAAGCTTTCTTT. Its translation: CASSQPGQNTEAFF.